This TCR beta chain is from a study of vaccination effects on CD4 cells after COVID-19. The CDR3 loop spans 16 amino acids. V lost 2 bases, J lost 5 bases, and 8 bases stayed unmatched. Germline V gives CDR1 KGHSH, CDR2 LQKENI. Method: immunoSEQ multiplex PCR; TCRdb's copy keeps in-frame clones and lacks some. Of tens of thousands of clones in the sample, over 75% were seen once. Of note for this clone: Its antigen is still unknown.

ViraFEST used viral peptide pools to expand antigen-specific CD4+ T cells before sequencing. Cultured cells yielded isolated CD4+ T cells after less than 11 days. Having tested negative for nucleocapsid antibodies, the vaccine recipients showed no prior SARS-CoV-2 infection. Cultivation was performed at a few million PBMC per well with around 10 IU/ml IL-2 and 9 to 10 ug/ml peptides added. The V gene is TRBV18, the J gene TRBJ2-3; TRBD1 aligns across 9 bases. The sample here was CD4+ T cells from PBMCs cultured with HCoV-NL63 spike peptides, taken before COVID-19 vaccination. This TCR came from a human donor who received a COVID-19 vaccine. CDR3 DNA sequence: TGTGCCAGCTCACCAAGCCTACAGGGGGCCGGAGATACGCAGTATTTT. Encoded protein: CASSPSLQGAGDTQYF.